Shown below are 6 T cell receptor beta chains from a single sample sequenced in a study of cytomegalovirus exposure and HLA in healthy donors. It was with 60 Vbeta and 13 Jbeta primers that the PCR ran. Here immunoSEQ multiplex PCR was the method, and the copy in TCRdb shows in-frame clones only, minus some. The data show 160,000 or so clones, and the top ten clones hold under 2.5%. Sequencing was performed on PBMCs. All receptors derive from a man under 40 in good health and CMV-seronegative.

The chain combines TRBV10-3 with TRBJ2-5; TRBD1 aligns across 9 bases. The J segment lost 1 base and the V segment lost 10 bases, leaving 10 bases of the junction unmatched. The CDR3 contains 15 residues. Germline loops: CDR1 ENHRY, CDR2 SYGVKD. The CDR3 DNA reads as TGTGCCACACATCTTGGGGGACAGGGCCAAGAGACCCAGTACTTC. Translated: CATHLGGQGQETQYF.

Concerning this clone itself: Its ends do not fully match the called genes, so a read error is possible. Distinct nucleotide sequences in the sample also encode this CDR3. CDR3 residues: CASSEQGGNQPQHF. Written as DNA, the CDR3 is TGTGCCAGCAGCGAACAGGGTGGCAATCAGCCCCAGCATTTC. The chain combines TRBV14 with TRBJ1-5; weak D call: TRBD1 (6 bases). CDR3 length: 14 residues. The germline V gene encodes CDR1 SGHDN and CDR2 FVKESK.

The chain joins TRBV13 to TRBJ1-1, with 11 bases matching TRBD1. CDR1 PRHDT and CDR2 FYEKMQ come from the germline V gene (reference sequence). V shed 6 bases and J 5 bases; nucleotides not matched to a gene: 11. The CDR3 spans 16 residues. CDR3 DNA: TGTGCCAGCAGGCCTCGCTCCGGGACAGGGGGAACTGAAGCTTTCTTT. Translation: CASRPRSGTGGTEAFF.

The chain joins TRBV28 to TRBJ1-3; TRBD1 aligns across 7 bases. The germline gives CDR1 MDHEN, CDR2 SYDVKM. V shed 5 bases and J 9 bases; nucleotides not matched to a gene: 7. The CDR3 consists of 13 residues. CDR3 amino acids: CASSGDSHITIYF. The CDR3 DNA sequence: TGTGCCAGCAGTGGGGACAGCCACATCACCATATATTTT.

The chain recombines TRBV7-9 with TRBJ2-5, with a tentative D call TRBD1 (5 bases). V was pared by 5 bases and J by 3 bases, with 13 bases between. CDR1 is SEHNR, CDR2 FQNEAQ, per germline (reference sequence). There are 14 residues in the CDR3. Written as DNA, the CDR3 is TGTGCCAGCAGCCCCGCCGGACACGAAGAGACCCAGTACTTC. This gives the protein CASSPAGHEETQYF.

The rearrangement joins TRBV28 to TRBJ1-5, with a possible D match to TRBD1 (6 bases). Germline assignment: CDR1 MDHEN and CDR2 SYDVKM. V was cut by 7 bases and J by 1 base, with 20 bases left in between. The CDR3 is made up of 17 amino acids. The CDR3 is CASIAGGEYLSNQPQHF. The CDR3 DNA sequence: TGTGCCAGCATAGCTGGGGGCGAGTATTTGAGCAATCAGCCCCAGCATTTT.